Presented here are 19 T cell receptor beta chains from one specimen sequenced in a study of OX40 agonist ivuxolimab in advanced cancers. Sequenced by immunoSEQ multiplex PCR; TCRdb stores in-frame clones only, minus some. The table records 20,000 to 25,000 clones, around 78% of them present only once. Specimen: CD4+ or CD8+ T cells sorted from blood, collected in a trial of the OX40 agonist ivuxolimab. The receptors were gathered from an adult with an advanced solid tumor such as melanoma, head and neck, liver or kidney cancer.

This clone showed up just a few times. The J gene is TRBJ2-1, the V gene TRBV7-2, with TRBD2 as a possible D gene (6 bases). The ends were cut back, 4 bases at V and 5 bases at J, with 18 bases in the middle. The CDR3 sequence is 16 residues long. Germline CDR1 is SGHTA and CDR2 is FQGNSA. CDR3 in DNA: TGTGCCAGCAGCTCACGGGAGTCTTCCCTTCACAATGAGCAGTTCTTC. Encoded protein: CASSSRESSLHNEQFF.

This clone turned up a few times. The chain uses TRBV7-2 and TRBJ2-3; 7 bases map to TRBD1. Losses at the gene ends were 2 bases for V and 3 bases for J; bases not matched to a gene: 8. CDR3 length equals 16 residues. The germline V gene has CDR1 SGHTA and CDR2 FQGNSA. The chain's CDR3 is CASSLRGQIRTDTQYF. In nucleotides, the CDR3 is TGTGCCAGCAGCTTAAGGGGGCAGATAAGGACAGATACGCAGTATTTT. Complete variable domain (other parts from reference TRBV7-2 and TRBJ2-3): GAGVSQSPSNKVTEKGKDVELRCDPISGHTALYWYRQSLGQGLEFLIYFQGNSAPDKSGLPSDRFSAERTGGSVSTLTIQRTQQEDSAVYLCASSLRGQIRTDTQYFGPGTRLTVL.

Of note for this clone: Sequence at one end of the junction differs from germline and may be a read error. This chain links TRBV19 with TRBJ1-6; TRBD1 might be the D (6 bases). CDR3 length equals 17 residues. Germline V CDR1 and CDR2: LNHDA, SQIVND (reference sequence). The CDR3 loop reads CASSMGGSDRPNPPLHF. CDR3 DNA sequence: TGTGCCAGTAGTATGGGTGGGTCGGACAGACCTAATCCACCCCTCCACTTT. Based on the CDR3 plus reference TRBV19 and TRBJ1-6, the full variable domain is DGGITQSPKYLFRKEGQNVTLSCEQNLNHDAMYWYRQDPGQGLRLIYYSQIVNDFQKGDIAEGYSVSREKKESFPLTVTSAQKNPTAFYLCASSMGGSDRPNPPLHFGNGTRLTVT.

The chain has TRBV7-9 and TRBJ2-3; no reliable D call. V was pared by 2 bases and J by 6 bases, with 12 bases between. The CDR3 runs 14 residues. Looked up from germline, CDR1 is SEHNR and CDR2 is FQNEAQ (reference sequence). CDR3 region: CASSLWHSSDTQYF. The CDR3 coding sequence is TGTGCCAGCAGCTTATGGCATTCGTCGGATACGCAGTATTTT.

With regard to this clone: Mismatch with germline at one junction end may stem from a read error. The chain employs TRBV6-4 and TRBJ2-2, with D possibly matching TRBD1 (6 bases). Germline V CDR1 and CDR2: MRHNA, SNTAGT. This CDR3 has 11 amino acids. This chain's CDR3 is CPRGGTGELFF. CDR3 in DNA: TGTCCCAGGGGCGGTACCGGGGAGCTGTTTTTT.

This chain links TRBV10-3 with TRBJ2-4, with 10 positions matching TRBD1. Per germline, CDR1 ENHRY and CDR2 SYGVKD. Trimming removed 6 bases from V and 0 bases from J; junction bases left unmatched: 11. The CDR3 covers 18 residues. CDR3 protein: CAISPGQGPTKAKNIQYF. The CDR3 bases are TGTGCCATCAGCCCGGGACAGGGGCCAACTAAAGCCAAAAACATTCAGTACTTC.

The rearrangement joins TRBV5-1 to TRBJ2-7, with 8 bases fitting TRBD2. V trimming: 2 bases; J trimming: 7 bases; junction bases outside the gene matches: 14. CDR1 and CDR2 (germline): SGHRS, YFSETQ. The CDR3 contains 16 residues. The CDR3 DNA sequence: TGCGCCAGCAGCTTTTCATTAGCGGGGCTCCCTTCGGAGCAGTACTTC. It is translated as CASSFSLAGLPSEQYF.

The genes are TRBV9 and TRBJ2-1; possible D gene TRBD2, 5 bases. The CDR3 spans 16 residues. The V end lost 3 bases, the J end lost 2 bases, and 15 bases lay between the germline ends. Per germline, CDR1 SGDLS and CDR2 YYNGEE. The CDR3 is CASSAPKAEAYNEQFF. CDR3 coding DNA: TGTGCCAGCAGCGCCCCGAAAGCGGAGGCCTACAATGAGCAGTTCTTC.

The genes are TRBV6-1 and TRBJ2-5; D is possibly TRBD2 (5 bases). The CDR3 totals 14 residues. Trimming stripped 4 bases from V and 3 bases from J, with 12 bases between. Germline V gives CDR1 MNHNS, CDR2 SASEGT. The CDR3 DNA reads as TGTGCCAGCAGTGTTAACGGGGTAAAAGAGACCCAGTACTTC. As protein: CASSVNGVKETQYF.

The J gene is TRBJ2-3, the V gene TRBV21-1; the table gives TRBD1 as D, unverified against the DNA. TRBV21-1 is labeled a pseudogene. The CDR3 is 20 amino acids. The CDR3 sequence is CASIPKGDRCPLLSTDTQYF. As DNA, the CDR3 is TGTGCCAGCATCCCAAAAGGAGACAGGTGTCCCCTTCTGAGTACAGATACGCAGTATTTT.

The gene calls are TRBV19 and TRBJ1-1, with D uncertain. The CDR3 consists of 14 residues. V shed 0 bases and J shed 2 bases, with 7 bases lying between them. CDR1 LNHDA and CDR2 SQIVND come from the germline V gene (reference sequence). CDR3 in amino acids: CASSIEVDNTEAFF. DNA of the CDR3: TGTGCCAGTAGTATAGAGGTTGACAACACTGAAGCTTTCTTT.

V usage is TRBV11-3 and J usage is TRBJ1-1, with a tentative D call TRBD1 (6 bases). CDR1 is SGHNT, CDR2 YENEEA, per germline. Deletions cut 2 bases from V and 7 bases from J, with 11 bases between. CDR3 size: 13 residues. CDR3 protein: CASSLRVQGEAFF. CDR3 nucleotides: TGTGCCAGCAGCTTAAGAGTACAGGGTGAAGCTTTCTTT.

The gene calls are TRBV6-5 and TRBJ1-6; 7 bases match TRBD1. The V gene's germline CDR1 is MNHEY and CDR2 SVGAGI. CDR3 length equals 15 residues. V dropped 2 bases and J dropped 2; count of bases not matched to a gene: 0. CDR3 sequence: CASSYDRAYNSPLHF. The CDR3, as DNA: TGTGCCAGCAGTTACGACAGGGCCTATAATTCACCCCTCCACTTT.

The CDR3 region is CASSLMPSTDTQYF. CDR3 DNA sequence: TGTGCCAGCAGCTTAATGCCTAGCACAGATACGCAGTATTTT. This chain connects TRBV7-8 to TRBJ2-3; D is uncertain. V lost 2 bases and J 0 bases, leaving 6 bases between the germline ends. The germline gives CDR1 SGHVS, CDR2 FQNEAQ. The CDR3 length is 14 residues.

The chain combines TRBV9 with TRBJ2-7; 9 bases match TRBD1. The CDR3 loop spans 14 amino acids. Germline CDR1 and CDR2: SGDLS and YYNGEE. Unmatched junction bases numbered 8, after V lost 3 bases and J lost 7 bases. The CDR3 region has the DNA TGTGCCAGCAGCGGGGACTGGGGGACAGGGGAGCAGTACTTC. Encoded protein: CASSGDWGTGEQYF.

The chain employs TRBV5-4 and TRBJ2-7; the D gene is possibly TRBD2 (5 bases). The CDR3 extends over 14 amino acids. Trimming stripped 4 bases from V and 7 bases from J, with 18 bases between. Germline V gene data show CDR1 as SGHNT and CDR2 as YYREEE (reference sequence). The CDR3 bases are TGTGCCAGCAGCCGAGGGCAAGGTACGGGTGAGCAGTACTTC. Encoded protein: CASSRGQGTGEQYF.

With respect to this clone: One end of the junction does not line up with germline, which may come from a read error. The chain combines TRBV18 with TRBJ2-5, with 10 bases that match TRBD1. The tail of the sequence fits TRBJ2-7 better, so the J call may be wrong. This CDR3 has 16 amino acids. Germline assignment: CDR1 KGHSH and CDR2 LQKENI. This chain's CDR3 is CASSSPGTGASYEQYF. DNA of the CDR3: TGTGCCAGCTCATCACCCGGGACAGGGGCTTCCTACGAGCAGTACTTC.

V is TRBV27 and J is TRBJ2-7, with D possibly TRBD1 on 5 matching bases. CDR1 is MNHEY and CDR2 is SMNVEV in the germline V gene (reference sequence). The CDR3 is made up of 16 amino acids. Between the trimmed V and J ends, which lost 7 bases and 3 bases, there was a span of 22 bases. In nucleotides, the CDR3 is TGTGCCAGCAATCCCCTCAGGGCAAAGGTACTCTACGAGCAGTACTTC. Encoded protein: CASNPLRAKVLYEQYF.

The gene calls are TRBV9 and TRBJ2-1; D might be TRBD2 (6 bases). CDR1 is SGDLS and CDR2 is YYNGEE in the germline V gene. CDR3 length equals 17 residues. Trimming removed 0 bases from V and 3 bases from J, with 16 bases in between. CDR3 sequence reads: CASSVEEDGSIYNEQFF. DNA for the CDR3: TGTGCCAGCAGCGTAGAAGAAGACGGGAGTATCTACAATGAGCAGTTCTTC.